The T cell receptor (beta chain) under discussion was sequenced for a study of shared clonotypes between healthy human individuals (dated by TCRdb to the early 2020s). General notes on the study: The cohort comprised a couple of women and a few men aged 18 to 49 years. For each donor, CD4 naive and CD4 memory were each run on three plates, CD8 naive on two plates, and CD8 memory on one plate. Between about 0.85 and 9.5 billion PBMCs per donor were obtained by leukapheresis. To increase sequencing depth and limit assay-specific biases, different laboratories used diverse techniques to prepare libraries and sequence TCR repertoires. The study deeply sequenced blood TCR repertoires of roughly five healthy adults to estimate repertoire size and the extent of clonotype sharing between individuals.

The donors were healthy, HIV-negative adults with no recently reported acute infections or vaccinations. All donors were Caucasian adults living in Nashville, Tennessee, USA. CD4+ T cells were enriched by magnetic negative selection, after which naive cells were positively selected on CD45RA and the negative fraction was taken as the memory subset. Blood was collected by leukapheresis, and PBMCs were isolated by Ficoll-Histopaque density gradient centrifugation and then cryopreserved in liquid nitrogen vapor phase. Purity and quantity of every magnetically sorted T cell population were checked by analytical flow cytometry. Genomic DNA was isolated from each sorted fraction and quantified by UV absorbance on a Nanodrop 2000c. V sheds 2 bases and J sheds 3 bases, leaving 4 bases between their ends. CDR1 and CDR2 were assigned from the germline V gene as MDHEN and SYDVKM. The CDR3 sequence holds 12 residues, the cysteine and phenylalanine included. Here the CDR3 DNA is all that survives: 36 bases in frame from base 1.

The research as a whole found: When four donors were compared, the shared fraction of clonotypes was around 5% for naive CD4, 3% to 4% for naive CD8, more than 2% for memory CD4, and roughly 0.4% for memory CD8. Estimated clonotype richness was generally larger for naive than for memory subsets. Compared with non-shared clonotypes, clonotypes shared by all four sorted-subset donors had higher generation probabilities. Sampling was restricted to blood, and TCR repertoires in tissues likely differ from the TCR repertoires found in blood. Rarefaction of sorted-subset datasets indicated incomplete sequencing despite the large sequencing depth. Pairwise subsampling indicated that sequencing depth was expected to affect the degree of clonotype sharing among donors. The small number of donors limited the genetic and exposure-history diversity represented.

Note on this clone: The antigen it binds to is not known. No clone much larger than this one lies a single base away; base qualities are absent.

TCR CDR3 regions were amplified from genomic DNA by multiplex PCR using the deep immunoSEQ assay. Genomic DNA extracted from each cell subset was distributed evenly over all wells of several immunoSEQ 96-well plates, and each plate served as one replicate. For sorted subsets, 150 to 250 ng genomic DNA, equal to 30,000 or so T cell genomes, was loaded into each replicate PCR. The purified libraries were quantified using a Qubit 3.0 fluorometer, sized with a Bioanalyzer 2100, and then quantified again using the KAPA Library Quantification kit. Every immunoSEQ 96-well plate was sequenced on a dedicated single-read 150-cycle Illumina NextSeq 550 flow cell. The source study handled its data this way. Because only junctional sequences without quality scores were contained in the immunoSEQ output, filtering matching that applied to full-length reads could not be performed. Sequences were annotated with PyIR, a Python wrapper for IgBLAST v1.9, and V/J genes and CDR3 were assigned using IMGT germline references. Any read was removed if the V/J assignment was weak (E-value above 1e-6), the CDR3 was missing, or the read contained stop codons, out-of-frame junctions, or ambiguous translated residues. V3J clonotypes were defined as sequences sharing an identical inferred V gene, J gene, and CDR3 amino acid sequence. The percentage overlap between two repertoires was calculated by dividing the number of shared unique clonotypes by the size of the smaller repertoire. Richness of each repertoire was evaluated using RTK rarefaction, the Chao1 estimator, and Recon v2.1 estimates of unobserved clonotypes. Generation probabilities were computed with OLGA for all TCRbeta clonotypes obtained by the gDNA method from a handful of donors. What TCRdb holds here is the immuneACCESS table cut down to in-frame rearrangements. Part of the clones is not present; checked against another copy, under half of the missing clones reflect an unresolved V gene, and the others are unexplained. That table furnishes V, J and clone size, whereas the DNA furnished D and trimming. A total of more than 1 million clones appear in this sample, 75% to 80% of them only once. Jointly, the top ten make up approximately 0.5% of the sample.

This clonotype originated in a man between 18 and 35 years old in good health. Some clones in this sample may be carry-over from other donors' samples. Recombination joined TRBV28 with TRBJ2-5; no D gene call is confident. Sequenced: memory CD4+ T cells from PBMCs. Per the publication, the cell subset or site label means: CD45RA-negative fraction. The CDR3 region: CASSLQEETQYF. Read as DNA, the sequence is TGTGCCAGCAGTTTACAAGAAGAGACCCAGTACTTC.